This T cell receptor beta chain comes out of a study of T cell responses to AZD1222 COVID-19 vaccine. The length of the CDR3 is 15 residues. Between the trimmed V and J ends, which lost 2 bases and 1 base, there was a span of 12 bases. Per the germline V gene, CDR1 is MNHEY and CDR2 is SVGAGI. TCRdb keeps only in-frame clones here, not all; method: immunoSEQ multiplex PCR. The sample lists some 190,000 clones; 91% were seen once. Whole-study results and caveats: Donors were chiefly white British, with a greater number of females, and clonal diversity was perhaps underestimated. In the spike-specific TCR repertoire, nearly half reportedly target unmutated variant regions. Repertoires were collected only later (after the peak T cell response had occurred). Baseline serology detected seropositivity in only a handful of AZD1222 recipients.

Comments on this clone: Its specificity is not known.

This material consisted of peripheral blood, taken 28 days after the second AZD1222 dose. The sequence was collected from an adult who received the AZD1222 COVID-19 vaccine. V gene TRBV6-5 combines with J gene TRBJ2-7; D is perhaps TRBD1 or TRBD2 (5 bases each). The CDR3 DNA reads TGTGCCAGCAGTTACCCCGGGACCCATTCCTACGAGCAGTACTTC. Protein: CASSYPGTHSYEQYF.